This T cell receptor beta chain was profiled in a study of blood T cell repertoires in COVID-19. Overall study: Acute and convalescent COVID-19 samples came from the United States, Italy and Spain.

The data were produced by immunoSEQ multiplex PCR, yet TCRdb's version contains in-frame clones alone and is incomplete. Of approximately 350,000 clones detected, 80% to 90% appear once; the ten largest clones hold roughly 1%. Donors in Cohort 3 who had recovered were those with two negative PCRs, healthcare professional clearance, or resolution of their symptoms. Germline values: CDR1 SGDLS, CDR2 YYNGEE. V lost 3 bases, J lost 7 bases, and 17 bases lay in between. The CDR3 loop spans 15 amino acids. V and J are TRBV9 and TRBJ2-1, with TRBD2 as a possible D gene (5 bases). Sequencing used PBMCs or T cells enriched from blood (not recorded which). The source is a young man who had recovered from COVID-19. CDR3 nucleotides: TGTGCCAGCAGCGGGGCGGGCCACCGCGGGAATGAGCAGTTCTTC. This encodes CASSGAGHRGNEQFF.